The 32 T cell receptor beta chains below were found in one sample sequenced in a study of T and B cells in COVID-19 patients. Blood genomic DNA input for TRB amplification was roughly 220-500 ng. Multiplex PCR with BIOMED2 TRB-A/B primer pools amplified TRB rearrangements. TCRdb reprocessed the multiplex PCR reads via MiXCR and lists one record per CDR3 protein. Among several thousand distinct CDR3 sequences, about 28% were seen once, and the ten largest hold about 6.1%. What was sequenced was blood. The source is a human donor who had recovered from COVID-19.

This clonotype is categorized as medium-sized. The V call is TRBV6-5, the J call TRBJ2-1; 12 bases match TRBD1. The trim removed 0 bases at V and 4 bases at J, leaving 1 base unmatched. Germline V gene lookup returns CDR1 MNHEY and CDR2 SVGAGI. There are 16 residues in the CDR3. CDR3 sequence reads: CASSYSGQGAYNEQFF. In DNA form, the CDR3 reads TGTGCCAGCAGTTACTCGGGACAGGGGGCGTACAATGAGCAGTTCTTC.

In its sample, this clonotype was seen once. The chain carries TRBV5-1 and TRBJ2-7; TRBD1 might be the D (6 bases). Deletions cut 4 bases from V and 5 bases from J, with 16 bases between. Germline V gives CDR1 SGHRS, CDR2 YFSETQ. The length of the CDR3 is 14 residues. The DNA for the CDR3 is TGCGCCAGCAGCCCCGGGACATCCTCGGACGAGCAGTACTTC. Its translation: CASSPGTSSDEQYF.

V and J are TRBV5-1 and TRBJ2-2; D not certain. The germline CDR1 and CDR2 sequences are SGHRS and YFSETQ. This CDR3 contains 16 residues. Trimming took 0 bases from V and 2 from J, leaving 11 bases between them. CDR3 DNA sequence: TGCGCCAGCAGCTTGGAGATGAAGGGAAACACCGGGGAGCTGTTTTTT. Its protein product is CASSLEMKGNTGELFF.

The chain combines TRBV20-1 with TRBJ1-6, with a tentative D call TRBD1 (5 bases). The CDR3 loop spans 14 amino acids. The V end was cut by 4 bases, the J end by 7 bases, with 14 bases between. In germline, CDR1 is DFQATT, CDR2 SNEGSKA (reference sequence). CDR3 amino acids: CSAIYIDSNSPLHF. The CDR3 nucleotides read TGCAGTGCTATATATATAGACAGCAATTCACCCCTCCACTTT.

This clonotype was counted only a few times. This chain joins TRBV7-2 and TRBJ1-6; D is perhaps TRBD1 (5 bases). The length of the CDR3 is 16 residues. Germline V lookup: CDR1 SGHTA, CDR2 FQGNSA. Trimming removed 0 bases from V and 1 base from J, with 7 bases in between. The CDR3 DNA reads as TGTGCCAGCAGCTTAGCGGCAGGGTCCTATAATTCACCCCTCCACTTT. As protein: CASSLAAGSYNSPLHF. The full variable domain, its missing parts supplied by reference TRBV7-2 and TRBJ1-6, is GAGVSQSPSNKVTEKGKDVELRCDPISGHTALYWYRQSLGQGLEFLIYFQGNSAPDKSGLPSDRFSAERTGGSVSTLTIQRTQQEDSAVYLCASSLAAGSYNSPLHFGNGTRLTVT.

This clonotype showed up just a few times. The rearrangement joins TRBV6-2 or TRBV6-3 to TRBJ1-5, with D possibly being TRBD1 (6 bases). V was pared by 7 bases and J by 6 bases, with 16 bases between. Germline V gives CDR1 MNHEY, CDR2 SVGEGT. This CDR3 contains 14 residues. DNA of the CDR3: TGTGCCAGCACCGAGGGGGGTGTTGGTCAGCCCCAGCATTTT. Translated, it gives CASTEGGVGQPQHF.

V is TRBV19 and J is TRBJ1-1, with D perhaps TRBD1 (6 bases). The germline V gene has CDR1 LNHDA and CDR2 SQIVND (reference sequence). CDR3 length equals 14 residues. V lost 10 bases and J lost 1, with 16 bases in between. CDR3 region: CATPGDATNTEAFF. The CDR3 DNA reads as TGTGCCACCCCAGGGGACGCGACGAACACTGAAGCTTTCTTT.

Worth noting for this clonotype: The junction departs from the called germline gene at one end, perhaps through a read error. V gene TRBV19 combines with J gene TRBJ1-1; 8 nucleotides match TRBD1. Germline lookup yields CDR1 LNHDA and CDR2 SQIVND (reference sequence). This CDR3 spans 14 amino acids. The CDR3 protein is CASSIQGANTKAFF. The CDR3 region has the DNA TGTGCCAGTAGTATCCAGGGGGCCAACACTAAAGCTTTCTTT.

This clonotype appeared a few times. The rearrangement links TRBV6-2 or TRBV6-3 to TRBJ1-2, with no clear D. Germline V lookup: CDR1 MNHEY, CDR2 SVGEGT. The CDR3 length is 12 residues. V was clipped by 4 bases and J by 4 bases, with 7 bases between them. For the CDR3, the DNA is TGTGCCAGCAGTTCCATGCGCTATGGCTACACCTTC. As protein: CASSSMRYGYTF.

This clonotype is labeled as medium-sized. The chain couples TRBV15 to TRBJ2-5; D gene ambiguous. Trimming pared 1 base from V and 2 bases from J, leaving 11 bases between. The CDR3 covers 15 residues. The V gene's germline CDR1 is LNHNV and CDR2 YYDKDF (reference sequence). The CDR3 DNA follows: TGTGCCACCAGCAGAGGGGCGACGAATCAAGAGACCCAGTACTTC. Residues: CATSRGATNQETQYF.

This clonotype has ten or more counts. The chain links TRBV6-2 or TRBV6-3 to TRBJ2-1, with 14 nucleotides matching TRBD2. Per the germline V gene, CDR1 is MNHEY and CDR2 is SVGEGT. This CDR3 region has 16 residues. The trim removed 6 bases at V and 4 bases at J, leaving 5 bases unmatched. For the CDR3, the DNA is TGTGCCAGCAGGCGACTAGCGGGGGGGCAATACAATGAGCAGTTCTTC. Protein product: CASRRLAGGQYNEQFF.

This clonotype was counted only a few times. Here the CDR3 reads CASSELPFDIQGPGNTIYF. CDR3 DNA: TGTGCCAGCAGTGAATTGCCGTTCGATATACAGGGCCCTGGAAACACCATATATTTT. V gene TRBV6-1 combines with J gene TRBJ1-3, with D tentatively TRBD1 (6 bases). Trimming took off 2 bases at V and 2 bases at J, with 22 bases between the two ends. CDR1 and CDR2 (germline): MNHNS, SASEGT. This CDR3 has 19 amino acids.

This clonotype was counted a few times. The genes are TRBV6-2 or TRBV6-3 and TRBJ1-6; TRBD1 might be the D (5 bases). Germline V CDR1 and CDR2: MNHEY, SVGEGT. Between the trimmed V and J ends, which lost 6 bases and 7 bases, there was a span of 13 bases. This CDR3 region has 14 residues. CDR3 amino acids: CASSPNWTNSPLHF. The DNA for the CDR3 is TGTGCCAGCAGCCCGAATTGGACAAATTCACCCCTCCACTTT.

The chain uses TRBV20-1 and TRBJ1-1; 7 nucleotides line up with TRBD1. J gave up 5 bases and V 2 bases, and 5 bases lay outside the gene matches. CDR3 size: 13 residues. Germline CDR1 DFQATT, CDR2 SNEGSKA (reference sequence). CDR3 sequence reads: CSARNRGGTEAFF. For the CDR3, the DNA is TGCAGTGCTAGAAACAGGGGAGGGACTGAAGCTTTCTTT.

Sample share makes this clonotype medium-sized. The genes are TRBV29-1 and TRBJ1-2; 7 bases fit TRBD1. CDR1 SQVTM and CDR2 ANQGSEA come from the germline V gene. V was clipped by 3 bases and J by 0 bases; unmatched bases: 1. The CDR3 extends over 13 amino acids. CDR3 amino acids: CSVETGSNYGYTF. The CDR3 coding sequence is TGCAGCGTTGAGACAGGGTCTAACTATGGCTACACCTTC.

In regard to this clonotype: The conserved closing phenylalanine or tryptophan is absent in this CDR3, likely reflecting a read error. The DNA is left out, because the CDR3 cannot be placed on it with certainty; the CDR3 is given as TCRdb lists it. This rearrangement joins TRBV5-1 to TRBJ2-7. Including both end residues, the CDR3 is 8 amino acids long. Per germline, CDR1 SGHRS and CDR2 YFSETQ. The CDR3: CASSETLG.

At least ten counts were recorded for this clonotype. The chain joins TRBV10-3 to TRBJ2-7; TRBD1 might be the D (6 bases). Germline lookup yields CDR1 ENHRY and CDR2 SYGVKD. The V gene lost 3 bases and the J gene lost 0 bases, with 9 bases spanning the gap. This CDR3 has 14 amino acids. The DNA for the CDR3 is TGTGCCATCAGTGAAGGGGGTATCTCCTACGAGCAGTACTTC. Protein product: CAISEGGISYEQYF.

The J gene is TRBJ2-1, the V gene TRBV29-1, with 10 bases matching TRBD1. V was pared by 7 bases and J by 15 bases, with 9 bases of the junction left unmatched. This CDR3 is 11 amino acids long. Looked up from germline, CDR1 is SQVTM and CDR2 is ANQGSEA. This CDR3 reads CSGTGTGVPFF. The CDR3, as DNA: TGCAGCGGTACCGGGACAGGGGTACCGTTCTTC.

The chain is built from TRBV20-1 and TRBJ2-5; D could derive from TRBD1 or TRBD2 (5 bases each). V was clipped by 3 bases and J by 5 bases, with 16 bases between them. In germline, CDR1 is DFQATT, CDR2 SNEGSKA (reference sequence). The CDR3 runs 14 residues. In DNA form, the CDR3 reads TGCAGTGCTAGGGGACGGATTCTTAGGGAGACCCAGTACTTC. Translating it yields CSARGRILRETQYF.

The J gene is TRBJ1-1, the V gene TRBV6-1; D gene ambiguous. Trimming took 0 bases from V and 11 from J, leaving 10 bases between them. Per germline, CDR1 MNHNS and CDR2 SASEGT. The length of the CDR3 is 12 residues. The CDR3 nucleotides read TGTGCCAGCAGTGAAGCCGGGGTGGGTGCTTTCTTT. Translated, it gives CASSEAGVGAFF.

The genes are TRBV14 and TRBJ2-1; no clear D gene. The CDR3 is 15 amino acids. Germline lookup yields CDR1 SGHDN and CDR2 FVKESK. Trimming cost V 0 bases and J 13 bases, with 19 bases left between them. CDR3 protein: CASSQDQVFPRYQFF. In DNA, the CDR3 is TGTGCCAGCAGCCAAGACCAGGTGTTCCCTAGGTATCAGTTCTTC.

Details on this clonotype: A read error may explain this, as a much larger clone is one base away. The chain carries TRBV6-1 and TRBJ1-6, with unresolved D. This CDR3 spans 15 amino acids. Germline lookup yields CDR1 MNHNS and CDR2 SASEGT. The chain's CDR3 is CASSYDRRPNLPLHF. DNA of the CDR3: TGTGCCAGCAGTTACGATAGGCGCCCAAATTTACCCCTCCACTTT.

This clonotype counts as medium-sized. J is TRBJ1-2 and V is TRBV29-1; D not resolved. V was trimmed by 3 bases and J by 8 bases, leaving 16 bases between them. CDR3 length equals 13 residues. Germline V gene data show CDR1 as SQVTM and CDR2 as ANQGSEA. CDR3 coding DNA: TGCAGCGTTGATCCAGCCGGTTCGGGGGGCTACACCTTC. Encoded protein: CSVDPAGSGGYTF.

V is TRBV27 and J is TRBJ1-1, with 8 bases matching TRBD1. V gave up 10 bases and J gave up 4 bases; unmatched junction bases: 8. The CDR3 has 13 residues. The V gene's germline CDR1 is MNHEY and CDR2 SMNVEV (reference sequence). DNA for the CDR3: TGTGCCACCAGAGGACAGGGTCGCACTGAAGCTTTCTTT. Its protein product is CATRGQGRTEAFF.

Judged by abundance, this clonotype is medium-sized (0.01 to 0.1%). The chain is built from TRBV6-2 or TRBV6-3 and TRBJ2-5; a weak D match, TRBD1 (5 bases). The germline V and J ends were trimmed by 7 bases and 2 bases, with 14 bases remaining between them. CDR1 and CDR2 (germline): MNHEY, SVGEGT. This CDR3 has 14 residues. DNA of the CDR3: TGTGCCAGCAATCCCCTGGACAAGCAAGAGACCCAGTACTTC. Translation: CASNPLDKQETQYF.

This clonotype occurred many times. The genes are TRBV6-4 and TRBJ2-2, with D possibly being TRBD2 (6 bases). The germline CDR1 and CDR2 sequences are MRHNA and SNTAGT. The CDR3 has 15 residues. V lost 4 bases and J lost 3, with 12 bases in between. CDR3: CASSVGGKDTGELFF. The CDR3 DNA follows: TGTGCCAGCAGTGTCGGGGGAAAGGACACCGGGGAGCTGTTTTTT.

J is TRBJ1-6 and V is TRBV7-2; the match to TRBD1 covers 8 bases. The junction had 4 bases not matched to a gene; V was cut back by 5 bases and J by 10 bases. The CDR3 is 13 residues long. From germline, CDR1 is SGHTA and CDR2 FQGNSA. The CDR3 reads CASSTGGESPLHF. For the CDR3, the DNA is TGTGCCAGCAGCACAGGGGGGGAATCACCCCTCCACTTT.

By share of the sample, this clonotype is medium-sized (0.01 to 0.1%). The chain recombines TRBV19 with TRBJ2-3; D ambiguous. This CDR3 is built from 18 residues. V dropped 2 bases and J dropped 0 bases, with 18 bases sitting between them. The germline CDR1 and CDR2 sequences are LNHDA and SQIVND (reference sequence). The CDR3 DNA is TGTGCCAGTAGTATAATACCAACAGATTTTACTAGCACAGATACGCAGTATTTT. Its translation: CASSIIPTDFTSTDTQYF.

The chain recombines TRBV6-5 with TRBJ1-2; 7 bases align to TRBD1. With 6 bases clipped from V and 5 bases from J, the junction kept 9 bases outside the gene matches. The CDR3 consists of 14 residues. CDR1 is MNHEY, CDR2 SVGAGI, per germline. The DNA for the CDR3 is TGTGCCAGCAGCCCTCAGGGGGGCAAGTATGGCTACACCTTC. Translating it yields CASSPQGGKYGYTF.

This clonotype appeared a few times. V and J are TRBV6-4 and TRBJ2-5; possibly TRBD1 for D (5 bases). Germline V gives CDR1 MRHNA, CDR2 SNTAGT. Trimming took off 3 bases at V and 1 base at J, with 12 bases between the two ends. The CDR3 runs to 15 residues. As DNA, the CDR3 is TGTGCCAGCAGTGAAGGGGCAGGAACCCAAGAGACCCAGTACTTC. Translated, it gives CASSEGAGTQETQYF.

CDR3 sequence (DNA): TGTGCCAGCAGCTTGGGGATCCCAACCGGTGGCTACACCTTC. Its protein product is CASSLGIPTGGYTF. V and J are TRBV5-6 and TRBJ1-2; no clear D. CDR3 size: 14 residues. The germline gives CDR1 SGHDT, CDR2 YYEEEE. The V gene lost 0 bases and the J gene lost 7 bases, with 13 bases spanning the gap.

In the case of this clonotype: This sequence may be a read error, since a much larger clone differs from it by one base. V and J are TRBV6-4 and TRBJ2-1; D might be TRBD1 or TRBD2, each matching 5 bases. The CDR3 spans 19 residues. CDR1 MRHNA and CDR2 SNTAGT come from the germline V gene. CDR3 residues: CASSYSEHEGPFSYNEQFF. Here the CDR3 DNA reads TGTGCCAGCAGTTACTCGGAGCATGAGGGACCCTTCAGCTACAATGAGCAGTTCTTC.